These 31 T cell receptor beta chains were all obtained from the same sample, sequenced in a study of blood T cell repertoires in COVID-19. Here immunoSEQ multiplex PCR was the method, and the copy in TCRdb shows in-frame clones only, minus some. Counted here are 110,000 to 150,000 clones, roughly 87% occurring once; the ten biggest clones make up 1.8%. The sequenced sample consisted of peripheral blood. These receptors were obtained from a man aged 65 to 85 with acute or convalescent COVID-19.

The chain joins TRBV5-1 to TRBJ1-2, with 7 bases that match TRBD1. This CDR3 is 16 amino acids long. V shed 0 bases and J 6 bases; nucleotides not matched to a gene: 11. The V gene's germline CDR1 is SGHRS and CDR2 YFSETQ. The DNA of the CDR3 is TGCGCCAGCAGCTTGGGGGACAGCCCCCGACGCGATGGCTACACCTTC. Translating it yields CASSLGDSPRRDGYTF.

The V call is TRBV13, the J call TRBJ1-1, with D maybe TRBD1 (5 bases). Germline lookup yields CDR1 PRHDT and CDR2 FYEKMQ (reference sequence). The CDR3 contains 14 residues. The V gene lost 0 bases and the J gene lost 1 base, with 6 bases spanning the gap. CDR3 protein: CASSLGGRNTEAFF. The CDR3 DNA reads TGTGCCAGCAGCTTAGGGGGGCGGAACACTGAAGCTTTCTTT.

The rearrangement uses TRBV2 and TRBJ2-2, with D possibly TRBD1 on 6 matching bases. Germline V lookup: CDR1 SNHLY, CDR2 FYNNEI. V lost 6 bases to trimming and J lost 0 bases, with 14 bases between them. The CDR3 covers 16 residues. This chain's CDR3 is CASRGTGLANTGELFF. The CDR3, as DNA: TGTGCCAGCAGGGGAACAGGGTTAGCGAACACCGGGGAGCTGTTTTTT.

The rearrangement links TRBV5-1 to TRBJ1-2; TRBD1 aligns across 8 bases. CDR1 and CDR2 from the germline V gene are SGHRS and YFSETQ. Trimming took 5 bases from V and 2 from J; bases not matched to a gene: 8. There are 15 residues in the CDR3. For the CDR3, the DNA is TGCGCCAGCAGACCAGGGCAGGGGGCGAACTATGGCTACACCTTC. As protein: CASRPGQGANYGYTF. Based on the CDR3 plus reference TRBV5-1 and TRBJ1-2, the full variable domain is KAGVTQTPRYLIKTRGQQVTLSCSPISGHRSVSWYQQTPGQGLQFLFEYFSETQRNKGNFPGRFSGRQFSNSRSEMNVSTLELGDSALYLCASRPGQGANYGYTFGSGTRLTVV.

The rearrangement links TRBV7-9 to TRBJ2-7; 12 nucleotides line up with TRBD2. Germline assignment: CDR1 SEHNR and CDR2 FQNEAQ (reference sequence). CDR3 length equals 15 residues. V dropped 5 bases and J dropped 1; count of bases not matched to a gene: 3. The CDR3 region has the DNA TGTGCCAGCAGCCCTAGCGGGGGGGCTTCCTACGAGCAGTACTTC. Translation: CASSPSGGASYEQYF.

The chain combines TRBV6-5 with TRBJ1-1; weak D call: TRBD1 (5 bases). V dropped 8 bases and J dropped 9 bases, with 19 bases sitting between them. The CDR3 contains 13 residues. Germline V gene sequence: CDR1 MNHEY, CDR2 SVGAGI. The CDR3 DNA follows: TGTGCCAGCTTTACGCCGGGCGGGGGGAAAGCTTTCTTT. It codes for CASFTPGGGKAFF.

This clone was recorded once. The CDR3 DNA reads as TGTGCCAGCAGGACCGGGACACGGAACACCGGGGAGCTGTTTTTT. Its protein is CASRTGTRNTGELFF. The chain joins TRBV6-5 to TRBJ2-2, with a weak D call TRBD1 (6 bases). The germline V gene encodes CDR1 MNHEY and CDR2 SVGAGI. The CDR3 spans 15 residues. V lost 6 bases to trimming and J lost 1 base, with 12 bases between them.

CDR3 protein: CASSQRESAQYF. CDR3 bases: TGTGCCAGCAGCCAAAGGGAGTCCGCGCAGTATTTT. The V and J genes are TRBV3-1 (or the pseudogene TRBV3-2) and TRBJ2-3; D might be TRBD2 (5 bases). Germline V gene sequence: CDR1 LGHDT, CDR2 YNNKEL (reference sequence). V lost 2 bases and J 10 bases, leaving 10 bases between the germline ends. CDR3 size: 12 residues.

The chain recombines TRBV27 with TRBJ2-7, with 7 bases identical to TRBD1. The germline CDR1 and CDR2 sequences are MNHEY and SMNVEV (reference sequence). V lost 7 bases and J lost 7; bases outside the gene matches: 16. This CDR3 has 15 amino acids. This CDR3 reads CASNPGQRYSREQYF. CDR3 coding DNA: TGTGCCAGCAATCCGGGACAGCGCTACTCTAGAGAGCAGTACTTC.

In its sample, this clone was seen once. This chain connects TRBV27 to TRBJ1-2; D uncertain. Trimming removed 8 bases from V and 4 bases from J, with 14 bases in between. This CDR3 is 13 amino acids long. CDR1 MNHEY and CDR2 SMNVEV come from the germline V gene (reference sequence). CDR3 in DNA: TGTGCCAGCCGCCCCGAACATCGCTATGGCTACACCTTC. This codes for CASRPEHRYGYTF.

The rearrangement links TRBV19 to TRBJ1-2, with D possibly TRBD1 on 5 matching bases. V lost 6 bases and J 4 bases, leaving 15 bases between the germline ends. The CDR3 contains 14 residues. The germline V gene has CDR1 LNHDA and CDR2 SQIVND (reference sequence). For the CDR3, the DNA is TGTGCCAGTAGAGACAGCGTGCCTCCCTATGGCTACACCTTC. Encoded protein: CASRDSVPPYGYTF.

The sample holds a few counts of this clone. The gene calls are TRBV19 and TRBJ2-5, with 8 bases that match TRBD1. CDR1 and CDR2 from the germline V gene are LNHDA and SQIVND (reference sequence). This CDR3 is built from 15 residues. V was clipped by 6 bases and J by 3 bases; unmatched bases: 9. This CDR3 reads CASRRAGGGEETQYF. The CDR3 nucleotides are TGTGCCAGTAGGCGAGCAGGGGGCGGGGAAGAGACCCAGTACTTC.

The CDR3 region has the DNA TGTGCCAGCAGTTATTGGGCAGGGGGCGCAGAGAGCCGTTACACCTTC. As protein: CASSYWAGGAESRYTF. V is TRBV6-5 and J is TRBJ1-2; 8 bases fit TRBD1. CDR1 and CDR2 from the germline V gene are MNHEY and SVGAGI. This CDR3 comprises 16 residues. Unmatched junction bases numbered 17, after V lost 3 bases and J lost 11 bases.

In its sample, this clone was seen a few times. In DNA form, the CDR3 reads TGCGCCAGCGGGACAGGGCAGTCGGAAAAACTGTTTTTT. This gives the protein CASGTGQSEKLFF. This sequence joins TRBV5-1 and TRBJ1-4, with 9 bases that match TRBD1. Germline-derived CDR1 and CDR2 are SGHRS and YFSETQ. This CDR3 comprises 13 residues. V gave up 7 bases and J gave up 8 bases; unmatched junction bases: 6.

CDR3 nucleotides: TGTGCCAGCAGTTCCCAGGGGTGGGATGAGCAGTTCTTC. Residues: CASSSQGWDEQFF. This rearrangement joins TRBV27 to TRBJ2-1, with TRBD1 as a possible D gene (6 bases). CDR3 length: 13 amino acids. Trimming cost V 4 bases and J 8 bases, with 12 bases left between them. CDR1 is MNHEY, CDR2 SMNVEV, per germline (reference sequence).

This chain uses TRBV20-1 with TRBJ2-3; D perhaps matches TRBD2 (5 bases). Germline CDR1 reads DFQATT; CDR2 reads SNEGSKA (reference sequence). This CDR3 contains 14 residues. V lost 3 bases, J lost 4 bases, and 14 bases lay in between. This CDR3 is CSASPRNGADTQYF. The CDR3, as DNA: TGCAGTGCTAGTCCCCGTAACGGGGCAGATACGCAGTATTTT.

This clone was detected only a few times. The chain recombines TRBV7-9 with TRBJ2-7; a possible D gene is TRBD1 (5 bases). Germline V gene sequence: CDR1 SEHNR, CDR2 FQNEAQ (reference sequence). Trimming took off 7 bases at V and 7 bases at J, with 17 bases between the two ends. The CDR3 runs to 13 residues. CDR3 sequence (DNA): TGTGCCAGCACAAAGGGGATTTTTCAAGAGCAGTACTTC. Protein sequence: CASTKGIFQEQYF.

The CDR3 DNA is TGTGCCAGCAGCTACCCCGACAGTTCGGAGCAGTTCTTC. Translation gives CASSYPDSSEQFF. This chain connects TRBV7-3 to TRBJ2-1; perhaps TRBD1 as D (5 bases). CDR1 is SGHTA, CDR2 FQGTGA, per germline. This CDR3 region has 13 residues. The V gene lost 4 bases and the J gene lost 10 bases, with 14 bases spanning the gap.

The chain is built from TRBV10-3 and TRBJ2-1; 8 nucleotides match TRBD2. The CDR3 contains 14 residues. V shed 6 bases and J 3 bases; nucleotides not matched to a gene: 4. CDR1 ENHRY and CDR2 SYGVKD come from the germline V gene. This CDR3 reads CAISRGLDYNEQFF. The CDR3 coding sequence is TGTGCCATCAGCCGGGGACTAGACTACAATGAGCAGTTCTTC.

V and J are TRBV2 and TRBJ2-7, with a possible D match to TRBD2 (5 bases). The germline V and J ends were trimmed by 7 bases and 0 bases, with 7 bases remaining between them. The CDR3 is 12 amino acids. The germline gives CDR1 SNHLY, CDR2 FYNNEI. CDR3 loop: CASNGVSYEQYF. The CDR3 coding sequence is TGTGCCAGCAACGGGGTCTCCTACGAGCAGTACTTC.

This clone was detected once. CDR3 region: CASSPREGGTEAFF. The DNA for the CDR3 is TGTGCCAGCTCACCACGGGAAGGAGGGACTGAAGCTTTCTTT. The chain employs TRBV18 and TRBJ1-1; no definite D call. The germline V and J ends were trimmed by 1 base and 5 bases, with 11 bases remaining between them. The CDR3 is 14 amino acids. Germline CDR1 and CDR2: KGHSH and LQKENI.

The rearrangement joins TRBV28 to TRBJ2-7; D remains ambiguous. Trimming stripped 3 bases from V and 5 bases from J, with 11 bases between. Germline CDR1 is MDHEN and CDR2 is SYDVKM. The CDR3 loop spans 13 amino acids. The CDR3 protein is CASSFWPENEQYF. The DNA of the CDR3 is TGTGCCAGCAGTTTTTGGCCCGAAAACGAGCAGTACTTC.

This chain joins TRBV5-4 and TRBJ1-2; 7 nucleotides align to TRBD1. Germline assignment: CDR1 SGHNT and CDR2 YYREEE (reference sequence). Unmatched junction bases numbered 7, after V lost 7 bases and J lost 1 base. CDR3 length equals 14 residues. CDR3 amino acids: CASLSGTVNYGYTF. The CDR3 coding sequence is TGTGCCAGCCTAAGTGGGACAGTTAACTATGGCTACACCTTC.

This chain joins TRBV6-1 and TRBJ1-5; 8 bases match TRBD1. The junction had 1 base not matched to a gene; V was cut back by 2 bases and J by 7 bases. The CDR3 runs to 13 residues. Germline V gene sequence: CDR1 MNHNS, CDR2 SASEGT. The CDR3 protein is CASSEQGAQPQHF. As DNA, the CDR3 is TGTGCCAGCAGTGAACAGGGGGCGCAGCCCCAGCATTTT.

This rearrangement joins TRBV5-6 to TRBJ2-3; D ambiguous. V lost 1 base to trimming and J lost 0 bases, with 9 bases between them. Looked up from germline, CDR1 is SGHDT and CDR2 is YYEEEE. The CDR3 consists of 15 residues. The CDR3 DNA sequence: TGTGCCAGCAGCTTGAAAACTGCTAGCACAGATACGCAGTATTTT. Amino acids: CASSLKTASTDTQYF.

This chain connects TRBV19 to TRBJ2-7, with 7 bases fitting TRBD1. Looked up from germline, CDR1 is LNHDA and CDR2 is SQIVND (reference sequence). This CDR3 region has 14 residues. After removal of 3 bases from V and 0 bases from J, the junction contained 2 bases not matched to a gene. CDR3 coding DNA: TGTGCCAGTAGTATCCGGGACAGCTCCTACGAGCAGTACTTC. Translating it yields CASSIRDSSYEQYF.

This clone has just a few counts. The V call is TRBV4-1, the J call TRBJ1-4; TRBD1 might be the D (6 bases). The germline gives CDR1 MGHRA, CDR2 YSYEKL. V lost 4 bases and J 8 bases, leaving 17 bases between the germline ends. The CDR3 length is 15 residues. The CDR3 DNA is TGCGCCAGCAGCCTTGAACAGGGACGGGTAGAAAAACTGTTTTTT. Translating gives CASSLEQGRVEKLFF.

This chain uses TRBV5-1 with TRBJ1-2; unclear D gene. Germline assignment: CDR1 SGHRS and CDR2 YFSETQ. Trimming removed 3 bases at V and 8 bases at J, with 8 bases between. This CDR3 comprises 11 residues. The CDR3 loop reads CASSSGEGYTF. DNA of the CDR3: TGCGCCAGCAGCTCCGGAGAGGGCTACACCTTC.

A single count supports this clone. The rearrangement links TRBV3-1 (or the pseudogene TRBV3-2) to TRBJ1-2, with unresolved D. The CDR3 runs 15 residues. Germline lookup yields CDR1 LGHDT and CDR2 YNNKEL (reference sequence). The V end lost 1 base, the J end lost 2 bases, and 11 bases lay between the germline ends. The CDR3 region has the DNA TGTGCCAGCAGCCAAGTCATGGGCAGGAACTATGGCTACACCTTC. Amino acids: CASSQVMGRNYGYTF.

This rearrangement joins TRBV4-2 to TRBJ2-6, with a tentative D call TRBD2 (6 bases). Germline assignment: CDR1 LGHNA and CDR2 YNFKEQ. Deletions cut 7 bases from V and 2 bases from J, with 9 bases between. CDR3 length: 14 amino acids. DNA for the CDR3: TGTGCCAGCACCTGGGAGGCTGGGGCCAACGTCCTGACTTTC. This translates into CASTWEAGANVLTF.

This chain connects TRBV15 to TRBJ2-7; D unclear. In germline, CDR1 is LNHNV, CDR2 YYDKDF (reference sequence). This CDR3 spans 13 amino acids. V lost 3 bases and J lost 0, with 6 bases in between. CDR3 in DNA: TGTGCCACCAGCAGGGGCCGCTCCTACGAGCAGTACTTC. Its protein product is CATSRGRSYEQYF.